These 29 T cell receptor beta chains were all obtained from the same sample, sequenced in a study of blood T cell repertoires in COVID-19. The protocol was immunoSEQ multiplex PCR, while the TCRdb copy is restricted to in-frame clones and leaves out a portion. The sample lists some 130,000 clones; about 80% were seen once. Material for sequencing was peripheral blood. The receptors were gathered from an elderly woman with acute or convalescent COVID-19.

The rearrangement joins TRBV11-2 to TRBJ2-3; 8 positions agree with TRBD2. Trimming at V came to 4 bases and at J to 4 bases, leaving 10 bases not matched to a gene. Germline CDR1 reads SGHAT; CDR2 reads FQNNGV. The CDR3 runs to 16 residues. The CDR3 DNA reads as TGTGCCAGCAGCTCCGCGTGGCCGGGAGGGGCAGATACGCAGTATTTT. Translation: CASSSAWPGGADTQYF.

The chain links TRBV5-1 to TRBJ1-3; no clear D. V was shortened by 0 bases and J by 4 bases, with 8 bases between the two germline ends. The germline V gene has CDR1 SGHRS and CDR2 YFSETQ. The CDR3 totals 14 residues. The CDR3 bases are TGCGCCAGCAGCTTGGATCCTACCGGAAACACCATATATTTT. Amino acids: CASSLDPTGNTIYF.

The chain recombines TRBV6-1 with TRBJ1-2; no clear D gene. Looked up from germline, CDR1 is MNHNS and CDR2 is SASEGT. The CDR3 consists of 15 residues. V lost 1 base to trimming and J lost 1 base, with 10 bases between them. CDR3 sequence reads: CASSEGPGLNYGYTF. The CDR3 bases are TGTGCCAGCAGTGAAGGCCCAGGTCTTAACTATGGCTACACCTTC.

The chain joins TRBV5-4 to TRBJ1-1; D perhaps matches TRBD1 (6 bases). Looked up from germline, CDR1 is SGHNT and CDR2 is YYREEE (reference sequence). The V and J ends lost 0 bases and 1 base respectively, with 7 bases between them. This CDR3 has 14 amino acids. CDR3 nucleotides: TGTGCCAGCAGCTTGGGGGGGCCGAACACTGAAGCTTTCTTT. Protein product: CASSLGGPNTEAFF.

The CDR3 nucleotides read TGTGCCAGCAGCTTAAGGGACAGACACTACGAGCAGTACTTC. Amino acid sequence: CASSLRDRHYEQYF. V gene TRBV7-2 combines with J gene TRBJ2-7; 7 nucleotides match TRBD1. Germline CDR1 is SGHTA and CDR2 is FQGNSA. Unmatched junction bases numbered 4, after V lost 2 bases and J lost 3 bases. The CDR3 totals 14 residues.

This clone showed up just a few times. The chain couples TRBV19 to TRBJ1-1; D remains ambiguous. Germline CDR1 and CDR2: LNHDA and SQIVND (reference sequence). This CDR3 is 13 amino acids long. Trimming cost V 3 bases and J 0 bases, with 5 bases left between them. Here the CDR3 DNA reads TGTGCCAGTAGTATGACAATGAACACTGAAGCTTTCTTT. As protein: CASSMTMNTEAFF.

This clone was seen a handful of times. The chain couples TRBV6-5 to TRBJ1-6, with D possibly matching TRBD1 (5 bases). The CDR3 loop spans 13 amino acids. The V and J ends lost 6 bases and 8 bases respectively, with 11 bases between them. The germline CDR1 and CDR2 sequences are MNHEY and SVGAGI. The CDR3 region has the DNA TGTGCCAGCAGCCTAGGGGAGGATTCACCCCTCCACTTT. Translation gives CASSLGEDSPLHF.

The rearrangement uses TRBV11-3 and TRBJ2-1; 9 positions match TRBD2. From germline, CDR1 is SGHNT and CDR2 YENEEA. The trim removed 2 bases at V and 5 bases at J, leaving 10 bases unmatched. There are 17 residues in the CDR3. CDR3 residues: CASSLSGWTSENNEQFF. The DNA of the CDR3 is TGTGCCAGCAGCTTATCTGGATGGACTAGCGAAAACAATGAGCAGTTCTTC.

This clone is a singleton in its sample. The chain has TRBV11-2 and TRBJ2-1; a possible D gene is TRBD2 (7 bases). The germline gives CDR1 SGHAT, CDR2 FQNNGV. This CDR3 contains 16 residues. V lost 5 bases, J lost 7 bases, and 21 bases lay in between. This CDR3 reads CASSPRGAGAGNEQFF. As DNA, the CDR3 is TGTGCCAGCAGCCCCCGAGGGGCGGGGGCTGGAAATGAGCAGTTCTTC.

The chain has TRBV12-3 or TRBV12-4 and TRBJ1-1; a weak D match, TRBD1 (5 bases). V lost 6 bases and J 3 bases, leaving 11 bases between the germline ends. The CDR3 runs to 13 residues. For the CDR3, the DNA is TGTGCCAGCAGCGCCGGCAGGGACACTGAAGCTTTCTTT. This encodes CASSAGRDTEAFF.

CDR3 in amino acids: CASTQRGGTDTQYF. CDR3 sequence (DNA): TGTGCCAGCACCCAACGGGGGGGCACAGATACGCAGTATTTT. The chain uses TRBV6-5 and TRBJ2-3; 7 bases fit TRBD2. The V gene's germline CDR1 is MNHEY and CDR2 SVGAGI. Trimming removed 7 bases from V and 1 base from J; junction bases left unmatched: 5. The CDR3 length is 14 residues.

The rearrangement uses TRBV10-3 and TRBJ1-2; 9 bases are a match to TRBD1. This CDR3 has 17 amino acids. Trimming at V came to 0 bases and at J to 4 bases, leaving 9 bases not matched to a gene. CDR1 ENHRY and CDR2 SYGVKD come from the germline V gene. The CDR3 is CAISESKRTGDPYGYTF. In DNA, the CDR3 is TGTGCCATCAGTGAGTCGAAAAGGACAGGGGACCCCTATGGCTACACCTTC.

This clone came up once. The chain links TRBV28 to TRBJ2-6; D uncertain. Trimming took off 6 bases at V and 0 bases at J, with 12 bases between the two ends. The CDR3 consists of 16 residues. Germline CDR1 is MDHEN and CDR2 is SYDVKM. CDR3 bases: TGTGCCAGCAGACCGTCGGGTAGCTCTGGGGCCAACGTCCTGACTTTC. This gives the protein CASRPSGSSGANVLTF.

This chain links TRBV3-1 (or the pseudogene TRBV3-2) with TRBJ1-2, with D perhaps matching TRBD1 (6 bases). The CDR3 length is 14 residues. Germline-derived CDR1 and CDR2 are LGHDT and YNNKEL (reference sequence). The ends were cut back, 1 base at V and 8 bases at J, with 14 bases in the middle. The DNA of the CDR3 is TGTGCCAGCAGCCAAGGGACAGATAATAGGGGCTACACCTTC. This gives the protein CASSQGTDNRGYTF.

This clone was picked up a small number of times. This chain links TRBV21-1 with TRBJ1-6; the table's D call, TRBD1, was not checked against the DNA. TRBV21-1 is a known pseudogene. This CDR3 has 15 residues. CDR3: CASSKESAGNSPLHF. The CDR3 coding sequence is TGTGCCAGCAGCAAAGAATCGGCAGGGAATTCACCCCTCCACTTT.

This clone was seen only once. The V and J genes are TRBV19 and TRBJ2-5; 13 bases are a match to TRBD2. The germline CDR1 and CDR2 sequences are LNHDA and SQIVND (reference sequence). This CDR3 is 17 amino acids long. The V gene end was trimmed by 4 bases and the J gene end by 3 bases; junction bases not matched to a gene: 8. CDR3 loop: CASSRGFGTSGKETQYF. CDR3 in DNA: TGTGCCAGTAGTAGGGGTTTTGGGACTAGCGGGAAAGAGACCCAGTACTTC.

The genes are TRBV30 and TRBJ1-4, with 11 positions matching TRBD1. The CDR3 has 15 amino acids. V lost 3 bases to trimming and J lost 8 bases; unmatched junction nucleotides: 8. Germline loops: CDR1 GTSNPN, CDR2 SVGIG (reference sequence). As DNA, the CDR3 is TGTGCCTGGAGCAAGGACAGGGGGCGAGGGGAAAAACTGTTTTTT. It is translated as CAWSKDRGRGEKLFF.

The V and J genes are TRBV6-5 and TRBJ2-7; 8 bases are shared with TRBD1. The CDR3 totals 13 residues. V dropped 5 bases and J dropped 6; count of bases not matched to a gene: 6. The germline gives CDR1 MNHEY, CDR2 SVGAGI. For the CDR3, the DNA is TGTGCCAGCAGTCTCGACAGGGGAGCCGAGCAGTACTTC. Protein product: CASSLDRGAEQYF.

The chain uses TRBV19 and TRBJ2-7, with 7 bases that match TRBD1. In germline, CDR1 is LNHDA, CDR2 SQIVND (reference sequence). V lost 6 bases and J lost 0; bases outside the gene matches: 5. The CDR3 length is 14 residues. The chain's CDR3 is CASSPGTVSYEQYF. Written as DNA, the CDR3 is TGTGCCAGTAGCCCAGGGACAGTCTCCTACGAGCAGTACTTC.

CDR3 sequence (DNA): TGTGCCAGTAGTATCACAGGGGTGACCTATGGCTACACCTTC. It yields the protein CASSITGVTYGYTF. V is TRBV19 and J is TRBJ1-2; 7 bases are shared with TRBD1. Germline V gene data show CDR1 as LNHDA and CDR2 as SQIVND (reference sequence). Trimming cost V 3 bases and J 4 bases; bases outside gene matches: 5. The CDR3 has 14 residues.

The chain recombines TRBV15 with TRBJ1-1; D is perhaps TRBD1 (6 bases). V was trimmed by 5 bases and J by 8 bases, leaving 15 bases between them. This CDR3 spans 13 amino acids. CDR1 is LNHNV and CDR2 is YYDKDF in the germline V gene (reference sequence). DNA of the CDR3: TGTGCCACCAGCCCTAGGCTTCAGGGGGAAGCTTTCTTT. The encoded protein is CATSPRLQGEAFF.

The rearrangement links TRBV6-5 to TRBJ1-4; 8 bases are shared with TRBD1. The length of the CDR3 is 14 residues. The trim removed 6 bases at V and 3 bases at J, leaving 3 bases unmatched. The germline gives CDR1 MNHEY, CDR2 SVGAGI. Here the CDR3 reads CASRRTGSNEKLFF. In nucleotides, the CDR3 is TGTGCCAGCAGAAGGACAGGGTCTAATGAAAAACTGTTTTTT.

This chain links TRBV4-2 with TRBJ1-1, with D possibly matching TRBD1 (6 bases). V dropped 0 bases and J dropped 11 bases, with 13 bases sitting between them. The V gene's germline CDR1 is LGHNA and CDR2 YNFKEQ. This CDR3 spans 13 amino acids. The CDR3 DNA reads as TGTGCCAGCAGCCAAGACAGGGGAGTGGAGGCTTTCTTT. Protein product: CASSQDRGVEAFF.

The chain uses TRBV28 and TRBJ1-1, with TRBD1 matching over 8 bases. The CDR3 length is 14 residues. After removal of 6 bases from V and 1 base from J, the junction contained 4 bases not matched to a gene. Germline V CDR1 and CDR2: MDHEN, SYDVKM. The CDR3 sequence is CASRAGGGNTEAFF. CDR3 DNA: TGTGCCAGCAGGGCAGGGGGCGGGAACACTGAAGCTTTCTTT.

This rearrangement joins TRBV7-2 to TRBJ2-3; a weak D match, TRBD2 (7 bases). Trimming shortened V by 7 bases and J by 1 base, and 15 bases separated the two germline ends. Germline assignment: CDR1 SGHTA and CDR2 FQGNSA. The CDR3 is 15 amino acids. The CDR3 DNA sequence: TGTGCCAGCACGAAGGGGGGGGCCGGCACAGATACGCAGTATTTT. This translates into CASTKGGAGTDTQYF.

The genes are TRBV9 and TRBJ2-5; TRBD2 matches 16 bases. The CDR3 totals 17 residues. CDR1 is SGDLS, CDR2 YYNGEE, per germline. Trimming removed 3 bases from V and 5 bases from J; junction bases left unmatched: 7. CDR3 DNA: TGTGCCAGCAGCGGAGGGACTAGCGGGGGGGCCAGGGAGACCCAGTACTTC. Its translation: CASSGGTSGGARETQYF. Based on the CDR3 plus reference TRBV9 and TRBJ2-5, the full variable domain is DSGVTQTPKHLITATGQRVTLRCSPRSGDLSVYWYQQSLDQGLQFLIQYYNGEERAKGNILERFSAQQFPDLHSELNLSSLELGDSALYFCASSGGTSGGARETQYFGPGTRLLVL.

The genes are TRBV28 and TRBJ1-2; D ambiguous. The germline V gene encodes CDR1 MDHEN and CDR2 SYDVKM. This CDR3 is built from 13 residues. Trimming pared 8 bases from V and 8 bases from J, leaving 18 bases between. The DNA of the CDR3 is TGTGCCAGCTTCGGCAATCCCCCGGGGGGCTACACCTTC. This encodes CASFGNPPGGYTF.

This clone was counted only a few times. The chain combines TRBV7-3 with TRBJ2-1, with 7 nucleotides matching TRBD2. Germline V gene sequence: CDR1 SGHTA, CDR2 FQGTGA. V lost 5 bases and J lost 2; bases outside the gene matches: 9. This CDR3 is built from 16 residues. CDR3 DNA: TGTGCCAGCAGCCCAGGTGGTGGGAGGGCCTACAATGAGCAGTTCTTC. Translated: CASSPGGGRAYNEQFF.

The rearrangement joins TRBV5-4 to TRBJ1-3; 7 positions match TRBD1. V trimming: 4 bases; J trimming: 0 bases; junction bases outside the gene matches: 4. From germline, CDR1 is SGHNT and CDR2 YYREEE (reference sequence). This CDR3 is 15 amino acids long. CDR3 DNA sequence: TGTGCCAGCAGCGCAGACAGGGCCTCTGGAAACACCATATATTTT. Encoded protein: CASSADRASGNTIYF.